This entry concerns a single T cell receptor (beta chain). Its antigen is unidentified. The data were obtained in a study of T-cell memory formation after mild COVID-19. Barcoded TCR alpha and TCR beta cDNA libraries with UMIs came from 5'RACE using constant-segment primers. TCRdb reprocessed the 5' RACE reads with MiXCR, giving one entry per CDR3 protein. The sample lists roughly 340,000 distinct CDR3 sequences, more than 20% occurring once. Points from the study as a whole: Among contracting clones, CD4+ were mainly CM/EM and CD8+ enriched in EMRA. A subset of responding clones appeared in pre-infection memory, suggesting cross-reactive memory joined.

V shed 7 bases and J shed 2 bases, with 7 bases lying between them. The length of the CDR3 is 13 residues. Per the germline V gene, CDR1 is SGHKS and CDR2 is YYEKEE (reference sequence). The sequenced sample consisted of PBMCs or a T cell subset sorted from them (not recorded which). The gene calls are TRBV5-5 and TRBJ2-6; D is uncertain. The sequence derives from a man in his late teens or twenties who had mild COVID-19 (a few samples of this study predate the infection). Cell type and time point are not known. CDR3 residues: CASRQAGANVLTF. CDR3 DNA: TGTGCCAGCCGTCAGGCTGGGGCCAACGTCCTGACTTTC.